This is a list of T cell receptor beta chains from one sample in a study of response to subunit inactivated influenza vaccine. TCRdb ran MiXCR on the RT-PCR reads and lists one entry per CDR3 protein. The sample has 300,000 to 350,000 distinct CDR3 sequences, around a fifth seen once. Specimen: PBMCs from blood, collected less than 22 months after vaccination. The receptors here all came from a man aged 50-75 years who received an inactivated influenza vaccine. Each CDR3 is given with its conserved first and last residue. The order of the fields is D gene, V gene, J gene, clone size, CDR3 DNA, CDR3 protein. D genes are given only for firm matches. Rows give clone size only sometimes, using once, few, many, or a class for an expanded clone.

D: NA; V: TRBV7-6; J: TRBJ2-2; size: NA; DNA: TGTGCCAGCAGCCCCCGGGTGAGCACCGGGGAGCTGTTTTTC; CDR3: CASSPRVSTGELFF
D: NA; V: TRBV19; J: TRBJ1-5; size: NA; DNA: TGTGCCAGTAGTATAGTCGGACCTAATCAGCCCCAGCATTTT; CDR3: CASSIVGPNQPQHF
D: NA; V: TRBV18; J: TRBJ2-5; size: many; DNA: TGTGCCAGCTCACCCCCTTCCAAGGGGTACCAAGAGACCCAGTACTTC; CDR3: CASSPPSKGYQETQYF
D: TRBD1; V: TRBV2; J: TRBJ1-1; size: few; DNA: TGTGCCAGCAGTCTACAGGGGGGATCCACTGAAGCTTTCTTT; CDR3: CASSLQGGSTEAFF
D: NA; V: TRBV28; J: TRBJ1-6; size: NA; DNA: TGTGCCACCCGGAGTGCCAGCTCCTATAATTCACCCCTCCACTTT; CDR3: CATRSASSYNSPLHF
D: TRBD2; V: TRBV6-2/TRBV6-3; J: TRBJ2-5; size: NA; DNA: TGTGCCAGCAGTTTTCTCGGACTAGAACAAGAGACCCAGTACTTC; CDR3: CASSFLGLEQETQYF
D: TRBD1; V: TRBV7-9; J: TRBJ2-5; size: NA; DNA: TGTGCCAGCAGCTCCAGACAGGGATTGGAGACCCAGTACTTC; CDR3: CASSSRQGLETQYF
D: NA; V: TRBV23-1; J: TRBJ2-7; size: NA; DNA: TGCGCCAGCAGTCAATCAGGTTGGCAGGGGTCTGCCTACGAGCAGTACTTC; CDR3: CASSQSGWQGSAYEQYF
D: NA; V: TRBV7-8; J: TRBJ2-2; size: NA; DNA: TGTGCCAGCAGCTTAAACCGAGGACCCGGGGAGCTGTTTTTT; CDR3: CASSLNRGPGELFF
D: NA; V: TRBV20-1; J: TRBJ2-1; size: NA; DNA: TGCAGTGCTAGAGATCTTCGGGGGAGCCAAAATGAGCAGTTCTTC; CDR3: CSARDLRGSQNEQFF
D: NA; V: TRBV12-3/TRBV12-4; J: TRBJ2-2; size: few; DNA: TGTGCCAGCATGTCAGGGGTCTACACCGGGGAGCTGTTTTTT; CDR3: CASMSGVYTGELFF
D: NA; V: TRBV5-1; J: TRBJ1-2; size: NA; DNA: TGCGCCAGCAGCTTAACCCTCCGGGAAAACTATGGCTACACCTTC; CDR3: CASSLTLRENYGYTF
D: NA; V: TRBV5-1; J: TRBJ2-2; size: NA; DNA: TGCGCCAGCAGCTTGGAGCGGGCCACCGGGGAGCTGTTTTTT; CDR3: CASSLERATGELFF